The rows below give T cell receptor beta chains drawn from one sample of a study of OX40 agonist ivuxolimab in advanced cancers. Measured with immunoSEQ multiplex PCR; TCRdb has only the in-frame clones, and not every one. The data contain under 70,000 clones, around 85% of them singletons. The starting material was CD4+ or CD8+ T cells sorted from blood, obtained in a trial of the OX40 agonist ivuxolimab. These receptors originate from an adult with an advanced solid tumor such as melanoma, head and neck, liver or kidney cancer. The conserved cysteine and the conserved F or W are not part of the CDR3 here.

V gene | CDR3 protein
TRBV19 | ASSIDVGQVAGELF
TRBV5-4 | ASSLVPGHVQETQY
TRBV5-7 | ASSLATSGTPYNEQF
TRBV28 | ASSLGQGLGTEAF
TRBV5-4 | ASSLTSSGNTIY
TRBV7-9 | ASPGLAETSSYNEQF
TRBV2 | ASKSGQLTNTQY
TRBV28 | ASSLHRPPGQY
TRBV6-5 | ASLPQRTGGTEAF
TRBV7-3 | ASSKRTGHNEQF
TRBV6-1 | ASRWTGSTDTQY
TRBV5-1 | ASSLGPAGTGELF
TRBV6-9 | ASSRKGETQY
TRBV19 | ASSPQANYEQY
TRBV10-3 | AISETRVQPQH
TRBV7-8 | ASSSDRGNTGELF
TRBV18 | ASSPTGQGGGQPQH
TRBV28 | ASTRIPSYEQY
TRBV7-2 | ASSLGDGRENQPQH
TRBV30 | AWRSAGNTYEQY
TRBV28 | ASSLVDLGGYT
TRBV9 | ASSVGGGNTIY
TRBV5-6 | ASSLDSGANVLT
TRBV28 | ASSSTQGAAQPQH
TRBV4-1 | ASSQDDGGRTYEQY
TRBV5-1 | ASSLASSRNTGELF
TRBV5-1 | ASSQLGQVAF
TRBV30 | ACALGGRRQY
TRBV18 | ASSPQGFNTGELF
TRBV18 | ASSPRPPGEGRDTQY
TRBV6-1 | ASSEKGQSYEQY
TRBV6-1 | ASRRSTSGYHEQF
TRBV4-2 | ASSQEDIGRGAF
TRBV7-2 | ASSPSGGHPYEQY
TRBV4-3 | ASSQDGGFNEKLF
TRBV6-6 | ASSTEGVTAEQY
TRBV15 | ATSRETARSYEQY